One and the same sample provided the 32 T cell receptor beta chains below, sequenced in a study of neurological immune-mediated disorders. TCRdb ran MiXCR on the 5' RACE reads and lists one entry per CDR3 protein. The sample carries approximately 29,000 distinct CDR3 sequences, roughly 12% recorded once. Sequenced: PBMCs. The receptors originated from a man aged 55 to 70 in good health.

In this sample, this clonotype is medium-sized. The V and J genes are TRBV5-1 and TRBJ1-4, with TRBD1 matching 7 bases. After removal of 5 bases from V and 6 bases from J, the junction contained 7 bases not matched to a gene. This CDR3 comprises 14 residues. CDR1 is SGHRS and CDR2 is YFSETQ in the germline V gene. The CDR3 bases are TGCGCCAGCAGGCCCGGGACAGACCATGAAAAACTGTTTTTT. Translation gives CASRPGTDHEKLFF.

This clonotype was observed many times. The DNA of the CDR3 is TGTGCCAGCAGTCTCCCGACTAGCGGGGGGACTAATGAGCAGTTCTTC. This codes for CASSLPTSGGTNEQFF. J is TRBJ2-1 and V is TRBV6-6; 13 bases map to TRBD2. Germline CDR1 MNHNY, CDR2 SVGAGI (reference sequence). This CDR3 region has 16 residues. J gave up 7 bases and V 5 bases, and 8 bases lay outside the gene matches.

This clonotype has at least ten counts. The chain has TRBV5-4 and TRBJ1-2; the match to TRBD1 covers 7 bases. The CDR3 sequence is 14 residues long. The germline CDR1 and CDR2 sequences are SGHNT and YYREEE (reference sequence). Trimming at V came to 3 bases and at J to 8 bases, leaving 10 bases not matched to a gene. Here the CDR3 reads CASSSGTGARGYTF. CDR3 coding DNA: TGTGCCAGCAGCTCCGGAACAGGGGCGCGAGGCTACACCTTC.

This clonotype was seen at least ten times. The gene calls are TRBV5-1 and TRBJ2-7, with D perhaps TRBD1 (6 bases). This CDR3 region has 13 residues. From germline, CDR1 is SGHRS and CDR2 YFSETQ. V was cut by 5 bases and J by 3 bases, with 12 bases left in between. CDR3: CASRGQGIYEQYF. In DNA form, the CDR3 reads TGCGCCAGCAGGGGCCAGGGGATCTACGAGCAGTACTTC.

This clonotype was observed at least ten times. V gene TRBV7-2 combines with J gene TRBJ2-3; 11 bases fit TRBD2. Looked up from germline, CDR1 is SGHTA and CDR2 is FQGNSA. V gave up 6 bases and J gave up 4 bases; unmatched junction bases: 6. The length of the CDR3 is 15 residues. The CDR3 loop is CASRGDSGRADTQYF. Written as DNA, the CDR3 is TGTGCCAGCAGGGGGGATAGCGGGAGGGCAGATACGCAGTATTTT.

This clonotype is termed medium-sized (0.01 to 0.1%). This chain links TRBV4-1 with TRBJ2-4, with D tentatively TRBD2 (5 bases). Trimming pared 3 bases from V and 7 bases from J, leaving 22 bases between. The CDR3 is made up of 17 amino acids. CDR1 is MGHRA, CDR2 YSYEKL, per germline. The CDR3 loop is CASSHTGRGSSDNIQYF. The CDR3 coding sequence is TGCGCCAGCAGCCATACTGGCCGGGGATCCTCGGATAACATTCAGTACTTC.

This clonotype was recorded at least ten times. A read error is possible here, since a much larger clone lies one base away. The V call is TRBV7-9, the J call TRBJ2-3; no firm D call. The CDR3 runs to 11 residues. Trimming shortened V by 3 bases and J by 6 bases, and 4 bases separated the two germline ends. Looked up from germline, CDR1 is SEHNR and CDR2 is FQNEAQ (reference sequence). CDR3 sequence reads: CASSFPDTQYF. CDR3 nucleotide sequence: TGTGCCAGCAGCTTCCCGGATACGCAGTATTTT.

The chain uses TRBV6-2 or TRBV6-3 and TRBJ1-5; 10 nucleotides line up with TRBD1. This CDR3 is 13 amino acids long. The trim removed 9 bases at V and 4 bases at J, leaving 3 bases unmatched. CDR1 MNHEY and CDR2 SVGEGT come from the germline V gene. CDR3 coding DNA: TGTGCCAGTACGGACAGGGGGAATCAGCCCCAGCATTTT. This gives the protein CASTDRGNQPQHF.

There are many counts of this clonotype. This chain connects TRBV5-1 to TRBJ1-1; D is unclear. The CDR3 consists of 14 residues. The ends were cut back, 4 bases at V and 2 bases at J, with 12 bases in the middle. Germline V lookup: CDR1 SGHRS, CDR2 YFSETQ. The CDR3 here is CASSGSGTNTEAFF. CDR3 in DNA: TGCGCCAGCAGCGGGTCCGGCACAAACACTGAAGCTTTCTTT.

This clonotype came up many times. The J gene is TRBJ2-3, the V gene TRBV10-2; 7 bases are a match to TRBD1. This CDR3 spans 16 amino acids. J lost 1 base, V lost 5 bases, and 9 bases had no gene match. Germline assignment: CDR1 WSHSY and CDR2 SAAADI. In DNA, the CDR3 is TGCGCCAGCAGTTTTCCGACAGGGACAGGCACAGATACGCAGTATTTT. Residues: CASSFPTGTGTDTQYF.

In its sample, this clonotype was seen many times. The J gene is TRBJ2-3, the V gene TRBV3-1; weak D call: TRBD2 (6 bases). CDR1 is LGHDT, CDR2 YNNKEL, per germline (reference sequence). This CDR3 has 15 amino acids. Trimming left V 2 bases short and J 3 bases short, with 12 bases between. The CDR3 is CASSQSGVSTDTQYF. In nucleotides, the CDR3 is TGTGCCAGCAGCCAATCGGGGGTTTCGACAGATACGCAGTATTTT.

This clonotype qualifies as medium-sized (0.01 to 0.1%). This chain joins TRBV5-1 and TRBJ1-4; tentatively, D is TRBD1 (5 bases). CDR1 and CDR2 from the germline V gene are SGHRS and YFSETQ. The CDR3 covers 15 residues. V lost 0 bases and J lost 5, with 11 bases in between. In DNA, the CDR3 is TGCGCCAGCAGCTTGGCGGGGACGGGCAATGAAAAACTGTTTTTT. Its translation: CASSLAGTGNEKLFF.

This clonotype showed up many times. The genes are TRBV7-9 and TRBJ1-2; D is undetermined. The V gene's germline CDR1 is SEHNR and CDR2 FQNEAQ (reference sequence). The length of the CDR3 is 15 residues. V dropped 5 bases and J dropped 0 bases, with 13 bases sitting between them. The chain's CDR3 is CASSPVTRTNYGYTF. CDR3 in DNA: TGTGCCAGCAGCCCGGTGACAAGGACTAACTATGGCTACACCTTC.

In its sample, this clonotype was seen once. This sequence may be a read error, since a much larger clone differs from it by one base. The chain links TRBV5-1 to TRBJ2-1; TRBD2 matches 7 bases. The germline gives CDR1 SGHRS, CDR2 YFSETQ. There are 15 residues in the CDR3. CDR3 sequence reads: CASQDPSGAYNDQFF. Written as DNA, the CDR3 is TGCGCCAGCCAAGACCCTAGCGGAGCATACAATGACCAGTTCTTC.

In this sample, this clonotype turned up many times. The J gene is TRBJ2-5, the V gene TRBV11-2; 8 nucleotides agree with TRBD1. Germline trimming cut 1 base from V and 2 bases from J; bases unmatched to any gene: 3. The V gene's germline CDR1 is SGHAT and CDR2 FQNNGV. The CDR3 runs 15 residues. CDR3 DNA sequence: TGTGCCAGCAGCTTAGGGACAGGGAAACAAGAGACCCAGTACTTC. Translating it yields CASSLGTGKQETQYF.

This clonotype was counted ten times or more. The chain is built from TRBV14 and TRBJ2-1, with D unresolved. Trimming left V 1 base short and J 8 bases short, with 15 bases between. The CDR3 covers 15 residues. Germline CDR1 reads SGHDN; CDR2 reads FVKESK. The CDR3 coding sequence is TGTGCCAGCAGCCAAGTTCGGATCGGCGGCTATGAGCAGTTCTTC. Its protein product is CASSQVRIGGYEQFF.

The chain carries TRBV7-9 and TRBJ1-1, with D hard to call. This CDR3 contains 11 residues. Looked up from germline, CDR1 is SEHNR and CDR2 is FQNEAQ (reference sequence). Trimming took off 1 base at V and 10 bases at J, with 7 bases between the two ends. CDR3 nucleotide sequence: TGTGCCAGCAGCTTAGAAGGTTCAGCTTTCTTT. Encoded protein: CASSLEGSAFF.

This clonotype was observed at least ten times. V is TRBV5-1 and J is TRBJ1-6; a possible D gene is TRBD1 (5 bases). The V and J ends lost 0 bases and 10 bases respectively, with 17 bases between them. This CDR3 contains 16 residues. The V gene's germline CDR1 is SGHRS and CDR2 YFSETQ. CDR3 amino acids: CASSLDGTPKNSPLHF. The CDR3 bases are TGCGCCAGCAGCTTGGATGGGACCCCCAAAAACTCACCCCTCCACTTT.

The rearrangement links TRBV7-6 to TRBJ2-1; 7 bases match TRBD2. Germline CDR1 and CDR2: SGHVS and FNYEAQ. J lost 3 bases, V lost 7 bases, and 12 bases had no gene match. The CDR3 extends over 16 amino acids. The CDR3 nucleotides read TGTGCCAGCAAGAGGTGGGAGGGACCAGGCTACAATGAGCAGTTCTTC. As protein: CASKRWEGPGYNEQFF.

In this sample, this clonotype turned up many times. CDR3 nucleotide sequence: TGTGCCAGCAAGGGGGGGACAGGGAGGATCTACGAGCAGTACTTC. The encoded protein is CASKGGTGRIYEQYF. This chain joins TRBV28 and TRBJ2-7, with TRBD1 matching over 9 bases. V shed 7 bases, J shed 3 bases, and the junction held 10 bases outside the gene matches. The germline gives CDR1 MDHEN, CDR2 SYDVKM. The CDR3 has 15 residues.

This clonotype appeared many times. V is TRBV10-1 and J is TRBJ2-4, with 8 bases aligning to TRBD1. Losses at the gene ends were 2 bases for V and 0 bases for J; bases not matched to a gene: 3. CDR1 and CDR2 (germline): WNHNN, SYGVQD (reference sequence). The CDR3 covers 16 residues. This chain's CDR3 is CASSEATGEAKNIQYF. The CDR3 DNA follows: TGCGCCAGCAGTGAGGCGACAGGGGAAGCCAAAAACATTCAGTACTTC.

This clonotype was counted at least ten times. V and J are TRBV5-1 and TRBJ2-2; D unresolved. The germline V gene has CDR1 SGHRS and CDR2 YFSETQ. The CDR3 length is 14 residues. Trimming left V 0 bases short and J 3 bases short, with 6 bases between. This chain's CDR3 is CASSLVGYTGELFF. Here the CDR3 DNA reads TGCGCCAGCAGCTTGGTCGGATACACCGGGGAGCTGTTTTTT.

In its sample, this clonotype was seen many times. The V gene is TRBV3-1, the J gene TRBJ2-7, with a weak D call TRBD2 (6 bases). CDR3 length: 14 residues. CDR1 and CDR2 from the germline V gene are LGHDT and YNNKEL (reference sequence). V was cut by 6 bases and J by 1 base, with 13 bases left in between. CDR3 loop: CASRREGTSYEQYF. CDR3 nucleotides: TGTGCCAGCAGGAGAGAGGGGACTTCCTACGAGCAGTACTTC.

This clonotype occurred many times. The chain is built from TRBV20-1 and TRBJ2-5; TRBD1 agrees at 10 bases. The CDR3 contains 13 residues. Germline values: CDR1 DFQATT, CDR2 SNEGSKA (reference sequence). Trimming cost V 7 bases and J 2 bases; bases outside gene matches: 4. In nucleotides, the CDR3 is TGCAGTGGGCCGGACAGGGGGCAAGAGACCCAGTACTTC. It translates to CSGPDRGQETQYF.

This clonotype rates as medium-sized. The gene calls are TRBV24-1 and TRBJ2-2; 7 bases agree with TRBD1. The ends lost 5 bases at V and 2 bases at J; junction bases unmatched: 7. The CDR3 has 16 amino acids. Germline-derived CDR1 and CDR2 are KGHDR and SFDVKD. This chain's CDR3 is CATSGGGGTNTGELFF. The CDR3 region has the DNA TGTGCCACCAGTGGAGGGGGCGGAACTAACACCGGGGAGCTGTTTTTT.

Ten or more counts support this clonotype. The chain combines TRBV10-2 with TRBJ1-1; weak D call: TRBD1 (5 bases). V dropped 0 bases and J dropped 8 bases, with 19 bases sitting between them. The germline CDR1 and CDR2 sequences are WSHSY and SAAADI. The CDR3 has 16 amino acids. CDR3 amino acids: CASSESVWGGYAEAFF. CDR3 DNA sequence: TGCGCCAGCAGTGAGTCGGTCTGGGGCGGTTACGCGGAAGCTTTCTTT.

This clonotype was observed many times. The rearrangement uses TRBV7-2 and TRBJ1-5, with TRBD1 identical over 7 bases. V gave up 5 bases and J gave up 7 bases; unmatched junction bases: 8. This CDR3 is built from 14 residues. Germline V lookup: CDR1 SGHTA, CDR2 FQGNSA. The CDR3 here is CASSPTGAHQPQHF. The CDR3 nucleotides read TGTGCCAGCAGCCCTACAGGGGCTCACCAGCCCCAGCATTTT.

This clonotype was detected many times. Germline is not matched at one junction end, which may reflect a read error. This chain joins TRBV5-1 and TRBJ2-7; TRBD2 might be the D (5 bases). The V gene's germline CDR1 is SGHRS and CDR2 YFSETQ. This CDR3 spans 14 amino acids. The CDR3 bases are TGCGCCAGCAGTTTGGACGGACTCTCCTACGAGCAGTACTTC. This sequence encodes CASSLDGLSYEQYF. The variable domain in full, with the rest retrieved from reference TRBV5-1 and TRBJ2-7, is KAGVTQTPRYLIKTRGQQVTLSCSPISGHRSVSWYQQTPGQGLQFLFEYFSETQRNKGNFPGRFSGRQFSNSRSEMNVSTLELGDSALYLCASSLDGLSYEQYFGPGTRLTVT.

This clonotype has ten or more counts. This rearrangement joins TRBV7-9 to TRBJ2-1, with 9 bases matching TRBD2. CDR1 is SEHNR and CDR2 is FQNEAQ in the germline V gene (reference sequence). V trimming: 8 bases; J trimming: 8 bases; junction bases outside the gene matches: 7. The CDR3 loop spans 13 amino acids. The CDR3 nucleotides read TGTGCCAGCTTGGCGGGGGGGCCGCATGAGCAGTTCTTC. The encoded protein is CASLAGGPHEQFF.

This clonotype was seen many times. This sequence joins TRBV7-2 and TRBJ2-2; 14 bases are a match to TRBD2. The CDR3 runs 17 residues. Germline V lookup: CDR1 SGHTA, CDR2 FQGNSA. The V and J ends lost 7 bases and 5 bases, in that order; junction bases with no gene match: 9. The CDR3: CASTATSGRAGTGELFF. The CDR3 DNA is TGTGCCAGCACCGCGACTAGCGGGAGGGCCGGGACCGGGGAGCTGTTTTTT.

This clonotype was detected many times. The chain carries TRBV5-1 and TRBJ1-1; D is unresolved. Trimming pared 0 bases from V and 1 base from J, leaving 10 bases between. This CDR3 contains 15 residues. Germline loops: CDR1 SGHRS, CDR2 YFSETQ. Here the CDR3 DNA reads TGCGCCAGCAGCTTGGTTGGACCGCGGAACACTGAAGCTTTCTTT. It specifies CASSLVGPRNTEAFF.

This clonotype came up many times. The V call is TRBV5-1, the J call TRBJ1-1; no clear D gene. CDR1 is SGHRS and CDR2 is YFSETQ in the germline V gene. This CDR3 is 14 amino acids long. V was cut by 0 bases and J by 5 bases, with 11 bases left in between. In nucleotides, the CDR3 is TGCGCCAGCAGCTTGGAGGTAGCGGGGACTGAAGCTTTCTTT. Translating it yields CASSLEVAGTEAFF.